This TCR beta chain was captured by sequencing in a study of cytomegalovirus exposure and HLA in healthy donors. The PCR had 60 Vbeta and 13 Jbeta primers. Repertoires were generated with immunoSEQ multiplex PCR, while TCRdb's copy carries only in-frame clones and drops some. The sample lists some 90,000 clones; 82% were seen once. This CDR3 is 15 amino acids long. V trimming: 6 bases; J trimming: 6 bases; junction bases outside the gene matches: 11. Germline assignment: CDR1 LNHDA and CDR2 SQIVND (reference sequence). The chain recombines TRBV19 with TRBJ2-3; 8 bases are a match to TRBD2. This sequence originates from a middle-aged man in good health and CMV-seronegative. The sequencing sample was made of PBMCs. CDR3 residues: CASRVLAGGPDTQYF. CDR3 nucleotide sequence: TGTGCCAGTAGGGTGTTGGCGGGAGGCCCGGATACGCAGTATTTT.